This TCR beta chain was recorded in a study of cytomegalovirus exposure and HLA in healthy donors. General study findings and limits: The study labeled fewer than 200 TCR beta chains cytomegalovirus-associated. According to a subsequent analysis, TCR clusters identified in the first cohort showed a tendency to co-occur across the 100 to 150 validation repertoires.

Notes on this clone: The antigen is unknown.

The table came from immunoSEQ multiplex PCR; TCRdb's copy has only in-frame clones and leaves some out. The sample lists 100,000 to 150,000 clones; about 91% were seen once. Germline V gives CDR1 ENHRY, CDR2 SYGVKD. The length of the CDR3 is 14 residues. V shed 9 bases, J shed 3 bases, and the junction held 4 bases outside the gene matches. The J gene is TRBJ2-5, the V gene TRBV10-3; TRBD2 matches at 13 bases. Sequencing input: PBMCs. The clonotype was recovered from a young woman in good health and CMV-seronegative. CDR3 nucleotide sequence: TGTGCCATATCCGGGACTAGCGGGGAAGAGACCCAGTACTTC. Protein: CAISGTSGEETQYF.